This T cell receptor (beta chain) was captured by sequencing in a study of blood T cell repertoires in COVID-19. Background on the study: The samples span acute and convalescent COVID-19 from the United States, Italy and Spain. Sources were T cells, B-cell-depleted T cells, or PBMCs; the material itself was cDNA or gDNA.

This clone was seen only a few times. Original handling: Nucleated cell number was recorded as an estimate derived from reference gene primer amplification. The protocol was immunoSEQ multiplex PCR, while the TCRdb copy is restricted to in-frame clones and leaves out a portion. The D gene and trimming were derived from the DNA, and the V and J assignments and clone size from that table. The sample has nearly 40,000 clones; approximately 89% are singletons. The sequence derives from a woman aged 70-85 years with acute or convalescent COVID-19. The material sequenced was peripheral blood.

The CDR3 sequence is CASSQGGSGGLGSYNEQFF. CDR3 coding DNA: TGCGCCAGCAGCCAAGGGGGTAGCGGGGGCCTAGGCTCCTACAATGAGCAGTTCTTC. V and J are TRBV4-3 and TRBJ2-1; 9 nucleotides line up with TRBD2. The ends lost 1 base at V and 0 bases at J; junction bases unmatched: 10. This CDR3 is 19 amino acids long. CDR1 is LGHNA, CDR2 YSLEER, per germline.